The 18 T cell receptor beta chains presented below share a single source sample, sequenced in a study of spatial heterogeneity in lung cancer. Time point here: sample taken at primary tumor resection. Unsorted tumor, nontumor lung tissue or cryopreserved PBMC supplied the whole RNA. TCRdb processed the 5' RACE reads anew with MiXCR; each CDR3 protein has one entry. The data hold around 2,000 distinct CDR3 sequences, with roughly a fifth observed a single time. Sample: PBMCs, taken at surgery. The receptors were sampled from a male donor with early-stage non-small cell lung cancer.

This clonotype is medium-sized in the sample. This chain joins TRBV5-1 and TRBJ2-5, with 7 bases that match TRBD2. V trimming: 0 bases; J trimming: 1 base; junction bases outside the gene matches: 3. There are 15 residues in the CDR3. The germline V gene has CDR1 SGHRS and CDR2 YFSETQ. For the CDR3, the DNA is TGCGCCAGCAGCTTGGGAGCGGGGAGCCAAGAGACCCAGTACTTC. Translated, it gives CASSLGAGSQETQYF.

Ten or more counts support this clonotype. V gene TRBV7-3 combines with J gene TRBJ2-3; unclear D gene. Germline V gene data show CDR1 as SGHTA and CDR2 as FQGTGA. The CDR3 runs 11 residues. V was pared by 8 bases and J by 0 bases, with 3 bases between. The CDR3 DNA reads TGTGCCAGCGGCAGCACAGATACGCAGTATTTT. The encoded protein is CASGSTDTQYF.

This clonotype is medium-sized (0.01 to 0.1%) in the sample. The chain combines TRBV7-8 with TRBJ2-3; the D is unclear. V was pared by 1 base and J by 0 bases, with 8 bases between. Germline V gene lookup returns CDR1 SGHVS and CDR2 FQNEAQ. This CDR3 has 15 residues. CDR3 sequence (DNA): TGTGCCAGCAGCTTAGAAGCAGCTAGCACAGATACGCAGTATTTT. Translating gives CASSLEAASTDTQYF.

This clonotype was seen a handful of times. This chain links TRBV19 with TRBJ2-7; 13 bases match TRBD2. The V gene end was trimmed by 4 bases and the J gene end by 2 bases; junction bases not matched to a gene: 5. The length of the CDR3 is 16 residues. Looked up from germline, CDR1 is LNHDA and CDR2 is SQIVND (reference sequence). The CDR3 DNA sequence: TGTGCCAGTAGTACACGACTAGCGGGAGGTACCTACGAGCAGTACTTC. Encoded protein: CASSTRLAGGTYEQYF.

This clonotype is a singleton in its sample. The CDR3 DNA is TGTGCCTGGAGTGTACTCGAACAGCAAGAGACCCAGTACTTC. It translates to CAWSVLEQQETQYF. This rearrangement joins TRBV30 to TRBJ2-5; unclear D gene. CDR3 size: 14 residues. The V end lost 0 bases, the J end lost 2 bases, and 10 bases lay between the germline ends. In germline, CDR1 is GTSNPN, CDR2 SVGIG (reference sequence).

This clonotype was found a few times. V usage is TRBV6-1 and J usage is TRBJ2-7; 9 bases fit TRBD1. Trimming at V came to 7 bases and at J to 7 bases, leaving 8 bases not matched to a gene. The CDR3 covers 13 residues. In germline, CDR1 is MNHNS, CDR2 SASEGT. CDR3: CASKTGTGLEQYF. The CDR3, as DNA: TGTGCCAGCAAAACCGGGACAGGGTTAGAGCAGTACTTC.

This clonotype was seen only a few times. The rearrangement links TRBV6-2 or TRBV6-3 to TRBJ2-1; TRBD1 agrees at 9 bases. The CDR3 sequence is 19 residues long. V was pared by 4 bases and J by 7 bases, with 20 bases of the junction left unmatched. Germline V gene data show CDR1 as MNHEY and CDR2 as SVGEGT. The CDR3 DNA is TGTGCCAGCAGTTTTTGGACAGGGGCCAGGGACTTCCAGGGGAATGAGCAGTTCTTC. Translating it yields CASSFWTGARDFQGNEQFF.

By share, this clonotype counts as medium-sized. The V gene is TRBV4-3, the J gene TRBJ2-7; a weak D match, TRBD2 (7 bases). The V end lost 1 base, the J end lost 0 bases, and 13 bases lay between the germline ends. Germline lookup yields CDR1 LGHNA and CDR2 YSLEER. This CDR3 has 16 residues. CDR3 bases: TGCGCCAGCAGCCAAGCTCGGGGGGCCGTCTCCTACGAGCAGTACTTC. Translating gives CASSQARGAVSYEQYF.

This clonotype came up many times. V is TRBV10-3 and J is TRBJ2-3; D gene unclear. CDR3 size: 15 residues. V shed 6 bases and J shed 2 bases, with 15 bases lying between them. CDR1 is ENHRY and CDR2 is SYGVKD in the germline V gene. The DNA of the CDR3 is TGTGCCATCAGAAACCCCGCGAGCGCCACAGATACGCAGTATTTT. Its protein product is CAIRNPASATDTQYF.

The genes are TRBV19 and TRBJ2-7; either TRBD1 or TRBD2 may fit D (6 bases each). There are 15 residues in the CDR3. Trimming took off 6 bases at V and 1 base at J, with 16 bases between the two ends. The V gene's germline CDR1 is LNHDA and CDR2 SQIVND (reference sequence). The CDR3 DNA sequence: TGTGCCAGTAGGGGGGGACGGGACAATTCCTACGAGCAGTACTTC. Translating gives CASRGGRDNSYEQYF.

This chain links TRBV7-9 with TRBJ2-3; D ambiguous. Trimming pared 7 bases from V and 2 bases from J, leaving 16 bases between. This CDR3 is built from 15 residues. Germline V gene data show CDR1 as SEHNR and CDR2 as FQNEAQ (reference sequence). Here the CDR3 reads CASTVSSIATDTQYF. CDR3 nucleotides: TGTGCCAGCACCGTTAGCTCTATCGCCACAGATACGCAGTATTTT.

The CDR3 nucleotides read TGTGCCAGCAGTCCCCGTATATCAGATACGCAGTATTTT. Translation: CASSPRISDTQYF. V usage is TRBV6-5 and J usage is TRBJ2-3; no clear D. Between the trimmed V and J ends, which lost 5 bases and 4 bases, there was a span of 10 bases. The CDR3 is 13 amino acids. CDR1 is MNHEY, CDR2 SVGAGI, per germline.

The sample holds many counts of this clonotype. The rearrangement uses TRBV7-3 and TRBJ2-2; 8 bases fit TRBD2. This CDR3 comprises 14 residues. With 5 bases clipped from V and 7 bases from J, the junction kept 6 bases outside the gene matches. The germline V gene encodes CDR1 SGHTA and CDR2 FQGTGA. CDR3 loop: CASSRLAYGGELFF. CDR3 bases: TGTGCCAGCAGCCGACTAGCGTATGGCGGGGAGCTGTTTTTT.

The chain links TRBV29-1 to TRBJ1-1, with D possibly being TRBD1 (5 bases). The V end lost 4 bases, the J end lost 3 bases, and 15 bases lay between the germline ends. The CDR3 length is 14 residues. Looked up from germline, CDR1 is SQVTM and CDR2 is ANQGSEA. The CDR3 DNA reads as TGCAGCGTTGCCGGGGCGGATATGGACACTGAAGCTTTCTTT. Its translation is CSVAGADMDTEAFF.

The rearrangement uses TRBV3-1 and TRBJ2-7; TRBD1 aligns across 8 bases. The V gene end was trimmed by 3 bases and the J gene end by 2 bases; junction bases not matched to a gene: 6. This CDR3 has 15 amino acids. CDR1 is LGHDT, CDR2 YNNKEL, per germline (reference sequence). CDR3 in DNA: TGTGCCAGCAGCCAGCGGGACAGGATCCCCTACGAGCAGTACTTC. It is translated as CASSQRDRIPYEQYF.

The sample holds a few counts of this clonotype. The CDR3, as DNA: TGTGCCACTCCGATGGAGAGCGGCTACGAGCAGTACTTC. Translating it yields CATPMESGYEQYF. J is TRBJ2-7 and V is TRBV7-9, with D maybe TRBD2 (5 bases). The CDR3 consists of 13 residues. Trimming cost V 10 bases and J 3 bases, with 16 bases left between them. From germline, CDR1 is SEHNR and CDR2 FQNEAQ (reference sequence).

This clonotype is labeled as medium-sized. The chain has TRBV12-3 or TRBV12-4 and TRBJ1-1; D is possibly TRBD1 (6 bases). Deletions cut 6 bases from V and 5 bases from J, with 16 bases between. CDR3 length: 14 residues. The CDR3 sequence: CASSYFRGGTEAFF. The CDR3 coding sequence is TGTGCCAGCAGCTACTTCAGGGGAGGTACTGAAGCTTTCTTT.

This clonotype was counted ten times or more. This chain links TRBV4-1 with TRBJ2-5; unclear D gene. V lost 0 bases to trimming and J lost 2 bases, with 10 bases between them. This CDR3 contains 15 residues. Germline assignment: CDR1 MGHRA and CDR2 YSYEKL. The CDR3 DNA is TGCGCCAGCAGCCAAGATTTGACTTTACAAGAGACCCAGTACTTC. It is translated as CASSQDLTLQETQYF.